This TCR beta chain was sequenced for a study of spatial heterogeneity in lung cancer. A single record per CDR3 protein comes from TCRdb applying MiXCR to the 5' RACE reads. Counted here are 35,000 to 55,000 distinct CDR3 sequences, roughly an eighth occurring once; the ten biggest clones make up 55% to 65%. This clonotype has ten or more counts. As to time point: sample taken at primary tumor resection. Sequencing of whole RNA from tumor, nontumor lung or frozen PBMC involved no sorting. The CDR3 consists of 16 residues. The trim removed 8 bases at V and 8 bases at J, leaving 10 bases unmatched. Per the germline V gene, CDR1 is SNHLY and CDR2 is FYNNEI.

This sample comprised PBMCs, obtained at surgery. This receptor was taken from a male donor with early-stage non-small cell lung cancer. This chain joins TRBV2 and TRBJ1-6; TRBD1 matches at 12 bases. As DNA, the CDR3 is TGTGCCAGCGAGGGACAGGGGGCAGGGGTTGATTCACCCCTCCACTTT. Protein product: CASEGQGAGVDSPLHF.